This T cell receptor (beta chain) derives from a study of cytomegalovirus exposure and HLA in healthy donors. Study results and caveats: At a 0.05 false discovery rate, a later analysis found approximately 15,000 TCR beta sequences to be associated with HLA alleles. Clonal expansion, a later analysis showed, was greater in HLA-associated TCR beta chains than in equally common others.

The PCR was carried out with 60 Vbeta primers and 13 Jbeta primers. Here immunoSEQ multiplex PCR was the method, and the copy in TCRdb shows in-frame clones only, minus some. Of 95,000 to 100,000 clones listed, over 60% are singletons. J gave up 5 bases and V 8 bases, and 2 bases lay outside the gene matches. Germline-derived CDR1 and CDR2 are MDHEN and SYDVKM. The CDR3 consists of 12 residues. Comments on this clone: The antigen is undetermined.

Source material: PBMCs. The chain links TRBV28 to TRBJ1-4, with TRBD1 matching 7 bases. The TCR was taken from a female donor in good health and CMV-seronegative. The CDR3 nucleotides read TGTGCCAGCCTCAGGGGGAATGAAAAACTGTTTTTT. As protein: CASLRGNEKLFF.